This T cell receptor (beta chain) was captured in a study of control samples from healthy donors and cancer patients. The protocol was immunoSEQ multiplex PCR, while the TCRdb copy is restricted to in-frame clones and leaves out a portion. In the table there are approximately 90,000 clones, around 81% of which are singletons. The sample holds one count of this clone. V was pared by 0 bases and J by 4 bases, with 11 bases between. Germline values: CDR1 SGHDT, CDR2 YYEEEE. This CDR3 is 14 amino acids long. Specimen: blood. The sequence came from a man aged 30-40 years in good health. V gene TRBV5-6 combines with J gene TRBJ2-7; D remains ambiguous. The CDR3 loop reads CASSLDRRDYEQYF. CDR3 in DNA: TGTGCCAGCAGCTTGGACAGAAGAGATTACGAGCAGTACTTC.